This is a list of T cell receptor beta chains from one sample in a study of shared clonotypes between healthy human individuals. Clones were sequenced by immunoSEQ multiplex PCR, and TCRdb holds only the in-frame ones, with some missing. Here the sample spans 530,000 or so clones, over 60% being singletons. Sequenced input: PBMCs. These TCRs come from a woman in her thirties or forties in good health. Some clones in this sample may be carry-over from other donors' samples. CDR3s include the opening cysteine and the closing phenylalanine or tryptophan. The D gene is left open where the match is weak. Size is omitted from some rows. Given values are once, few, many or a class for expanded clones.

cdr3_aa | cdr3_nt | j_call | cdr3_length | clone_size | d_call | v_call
CASSTQSGPLYNEQFF | TGTGCCAGCAGCACCCAAAGCGGTCCCCTCTACAATGAGCAGTTCTTC | TRBJ2-1 | 16 | few | . | TRBV7-2
CASSPPTSGRYEQFF | TGTGCCAGCTCACCACCGACTAGCGGGAGGTATGAGCAGTTCTTC | TRBJ2-1 | 15 | . | TRBD2 | TRBV18
CASSLAYGGSAETQYF | TGTGCCAGCAGCTTAGCATATGGTGGGAGCGCGGAGACCCAGTACTTC | TRBJ2-5 | 16 | . | . | TRBV7-6
CASSIVTGPLKNEKLFF | TGTGCCAGTAGTATAGTTACAGGACCCCTGAAGAATGAAAAACTGTTTTTT | TRBJ1-4 | 17 | . | . | TRBV19
CASSIRENYEQYF | TGTGCCAGTAGTATCCGCGAGAACTACGAGCAGTACTTC | TRBJ2-7 | 13 | . | . | TRBV19
CASSATTGKAEKLFF | TGTGCCAGCAGCGCAACGACAGGGAAGGCGGAAAAACTGTTTTTT | TRBJ1-4 | 15 | . | TRBD1 | TRBV7-7
CASSFWGAAHGYTF | TGTGCCAGCAGCTTCTGGGGGGCGGCCCATGGCTACACCTTC | TRBJ1-2 | 14 | few | . | TRBV5-4
CASSRDRGPWNEQFF | TGTGCCAGCAGCCGTGACAGGGGGCCCTGGAATGAGCAGTTCTTC | TRBJ2-1 | 15 | . | TRBD1 | TRBV14
CASSRGSGGDTQYF | TGTGCCAGCAGTCGTGGGTCGGGGGGAGATACGCAGTATTTT | TRBJ2-3 | 14 | . | TRBD2 | TRBV6-6
CASSQGTRVEKLFF | TGTGCCAGCAGCCAGGGGACGAGGGTTGAAAAACTGTTTTTT | TRBJ1-4 | 14 | . | . | TRBV2
CASSQDPSGEQFF | TGTGCCAGCAGCCAAGATCCTAGTGGTGAGCAGTTCTTC | TRBJ2-1 | 13 | once | . | TRBV4-2
CASSLVGLENEQYF | TGTGCCAGCAGCTTGGTAGGACTAGAAAACGAGCAGTACTTC | TRBJ2-7 | 14 | . | TRBD2 | TRBV5-4
CASSFRTFTDTQYF | TGTGCCAGCAGTTTTAGGACTTTCACAGATACGCAGTATTTT | TRBJ2-3 | 14 | . | . | TRBV27
CASSQDLGVEQYF | TGCGCCAGCAGCCAAGATCTGGGCGTCGAGCAGTACTTC | TRBJ2-7 | 13 | . | . | TRBV4-3
CASSLWETSKDAFF | TGTGCCAGCAGTTTATGGGAGACTAGTAAGGATGCGTTCTTC | TRBJ2-1 | 14 | . | . | TRBV28
CASSLAFSGKGGEQYF | TGTGCCAGCAGCTTAGCGTTCTCAGGGAAAGGGGGCGAGCAGTACTTC | TRBJ2-7 | 16 | . | . | TRBV7-9
CASIRTYEQYF | TGTGCCAGCATCCGCACCTACGAGCAGTACTTC | TRBJ2-7 | 11 | . | . | TRBV2
CASSRDRGVDTQYF | TGTGCCAGCAGCAGGGACAGGGGAGTAGATACGCAGTATTTT | TRBJ2-3 | 14 | . | TRBD1 | TRBV28
CASSEQPNTEAFF | TGTGCCAGCAGTGAACAGCCGAACACTGAAGCTTTCTTT | TRBJ1-1 | 13 | many | . | TRBV2
CASSLGRGAGILPQHF | TGTGCCAGCAGTTTGGGACGGGGGGCGGGGATATTGCCCCAGCATTTT | TRBJ1-5 | 16 | . | . | TRBV28
CASSTLGTSFYEQFF | TGTGCCAGTAGTACCCTCGGGACTAGCTTCTATGAGCAGTTCTTC | TRBJ2-1 | 15 | . | TRBD2 | TRBV19
CSVEGADTEAFF | TGCAGCGTTGAAGGGGCGGACACTGAAGCTTTCTTT | TRBJ1-1 | 12 | few | . | TRBV29-1
CASSPDRGGPQPQHF | TGTGCCAGCAGTCCGGACAGGGGGGGGCCTCAGCCCCAGCATTTT | TRBJ1-5 | 15 | . | TRBD1 | TRBV28
CASSFRGGSSPQQYF | TGTGCCAGCAGCTTTCGGGGCGGTTCCTCCCCCCAGCAGTACTTC | TRBJ2-7 | 15 | . | . | TRBV7-2
CASKAGGLPYNEQFF | TGTGCCAGCAAAGCGGGTGGGCTCCCCTACAATGAGCAGTTCTTC | TRBJ2-1 | 15 | . | . | TRBV2
CASSQTISGTGELFF | TGTGCCAGCAGCCAGACAATTTCCGGCACCGGGGAGCTGTTTTTT | TRBJ2-2 | 15 | . | . | TRBV7-3
CASSPTGPNYGYTF | TGTGCCAGCAGCCCCACAGGACCCAACTATGGCTACACCTTC | TRBJ1-2 | 14 | . | . | TRBV6-1
CSVGVGQVSYNEQFF | TGCAGCGTTGGGGTTGGACAGGTATCCTACAATGAGCAGTTCTTC | TRBJ2-1 | 15 | . | TRBD1 | TRBV29-1
CASSPAGDITGTSGRIGSYEQYF | TGTGCCAGCAGCCCAGCGGGGGATATCACAGGGACTAGCGGGAGGATCGGGTCCTACGAGCAGTACTTC | TRBJ2-7 | 23 | . | TRBD2 | TRBV9
CSVNPAGATDTQYF | TGCAGCGTTAACCCTGCGGGGGCCACAGATACGCAGTATTTT | TRBJ2-3 | 14 | . | . | TRBV29-1
CASSPDRNSYEQYF | TGTGCCAGCAGCCCCGACAGGAACTCCTACGAGCAGTACTTC | TRBJ2-7 | 14 | few | . | TRBV7-9
CASSLSLGDYIAKNIQYF | TGTGCCAGCAGCTTAAGTTTAGGGGACTACATAGCCAAAAACATTCAGTACTTC | TRBJ2-4 | 18 | . | TRBD2 | TRBV7-2
CASSSWGAGGPQETQYF | TGTGCCAGCAGCTCGTGGGGAGCGGGAGGCCCCCAAGAGACCCAGTACTTC | TRBJ2-5 | 17 | . | TRBD2 | TRBV5-4
CASSLVQPGVDNEQFF | TGCGCCAGCAGCTTGGTTCAGCCTGGGGTTGACAATGAGCAGTTCTTC | TRBJ2-1 | 16 | . | . | TRBV5-1
CASSYAPETQYF | TGTGCCAGCAGTTACGCCCCAGAGACCCAGTACTTC | TRBJ2-5 | 12 | . | . | TRBV28
CASSYPDRDGNTIYF | TGTGCCAGCAGCTATCCGGACAGAGATGGAAACACCATATATTTT | TRBJ1-3 | 15 | . | . | TRBV4-2
CASSPTAESSYEQYF | TGTGCCAGCTCACCAACAGCGGAGAGCTCCTACGAGCAGTACTTC | TRBJ2-7 | 15 | . | . | TRBV18
CASSSPATSGSSYEQYF | TGTGCCAGCAGTTCACCGGCGACTAGCGGGAGCTCCTACGAGCAGTACTTC | TRBJ2-7 | 17 | . | TRBD2 | TRBV28
CAIGGDRGPETQYF | TGTGCCATCGGAGGGGACAGGGGGCCTGAGACCCAGTACTTC | TRBJ2-5 | 14 | . | TRBD1 | TRBV10-3
CASSQMRGYTF | TGTGCCAGCAGCCAAATGCGCGGCTACACCTTC | TRBJ1-2 | 11 | . | . | TRBV28
CASSFGAYEQYF | TGTGCCAGCAGCTTCGGAGCCTACGAGCAGTACTTC | TRBJ2-7 | 12 | . | . | TRBV5-6
CATSRDLGASGRAGEQFF | TGTGCCACCAGCAGAGATCTTGGGGCTAGCGGGAGGGCCGGTGAGCAGTTCTTC | TRBJ2-1 | 18 | . | TRBD2 | TRBV15
CASRSQGDNQPQHF | TGTGCCAGTAGGTCGCAGGGCGACAATCAGCCCCAGCATTTT | TRBJ1-5 | 14 | . | . | TRBV19
CASSLVGQRDGYTF | TGTGCCAGCAGCTTAGTCGGACAACGGGATGGCTACACCTTC | TRBJ1-2 | 14 | few | . | TRBV7-9
CSVQQGLGAYEQYF | TGCAGCGTTCAACAGGGCCTGGGAGCCTACGAGCAGTACTTC | TRBJ2-7 | 14 | . | . | TRBV29-1
CASSLGTDGNQPQHF | TGTGCCAGCAGTCTCGGGACGGACGGCAATCAGCCCCAGCATTTT | TRBJ1-5 | 15 | . | . | TRBV2
CASSPQTSYEQYF | TGTGCCAGCTCACCGCAGACCTCCTACGAGCAGTACTTC | TRBJ2-7 | 13 | . | . | TRBV18
CASSLETQGLDEQFF | TGCGCCAGCAGCTTGGAGACACAGGGACTTGATGAGCAGTTCTTC | TRBJ2-1 | 15 | . | . | TRBV5-1
CASSLLAGGGNEQFF | TGTGCCAGCAGCTTACTAGCGGGAGGGGGCAATGAGCAGTTCTTC | TRBJ2-1 | 15 | . | TRBD2 | TRBV11-2
CASSKSGRAGNEQFF | TGTGCCAGCAGCAAAAGCGGGAGGGCGGGGAATGAGCAGTTCTTC | TRBJ2-1 | 15 | once | TRBD2 | TRBV9